The rows below give T cell receptor beta chains drawn from one sample of a study of blood T cell repertoires in COVID-19. Using immunoSEQ multiplex PCR, the repertoire was profiled, and TCRdb retains in-frame clones only, with some absent. This table has under 200,000 clones, around 85% appearing once. Sequenced sample: peripheral blood. The receptor set was obtained from a man between 60 and 75 years old with COVID-19, enrolled during active disease. Each CDR3 is given with its conserved first and last residue. A D gene is named only where the DNA matches it firmly. The size field is filled for only some rows; it gives once, few, many or a size class.

NA NA TRBJ2-4 TRBV20-1 CSAFSGGIQYF TGCAGTGCTTTCTCCGGGGGCATTCAGTACTTC
TRBD1 NA TRBJ1-5 TRBV7-2 CASSLDRVNQPQHF TGTGCCAGCAGTTTGGACAGGGTCAATCAGCCCCAGCATTTT
NA NA TRBJ1-2 TRBV5-1 CASRRTLNYGYTF TGCGCCAGCAGGAGGACACTCAACTATGGCTACACCTTC
NA once TRBJ1-2 TRBV30 CAWSGLRGIYGYTF TGTGCCTGGAGTGGTCTGCGGGGGATCTATGGCTACACCTTC
NA NA TRBJ1-5 TRBV2 CASSRDTGNQPQHF TGTGCCAGCAGTCGGGACACGGGCAATCAGCCCCAGCATTTT
TRBD2 NA TRBJ2-1 TRBV2 CASSPTSGRNNEQFF TGTGCCAGCAGTCCGACTAGCGGGAGGAACAATGAGCAGTTCTTC
TRBD1 NA TRBJ2-2 TRBV4-2 CASSLGQGPNTGELFF TGTGCCAGCAGCCTCGGACAGGGGCCGAACACCGGGGAGCTGTTTTTT
TRBD2 NA TRBJ2-7 TRBV5-1 CASSPGTSDWEEQYF TGCGCCAGCAGCCCGGGGACTAGCGATTGGGAGGAGCAGTACTTC
NA NA TRBJ2-2 TRBV9 CASSGPPGTPNTGELFF TGTGCCAGCAGCGGCCCCCCAGGGACTCCGAACACCGGGGAGCTGTTTTTT
NA NA TRBJ1-5 TRBV5-3 CARKIGPGGLCNQPQHF TGTGCCAGAAAGATCGGGCCAGGAGGGCTATGCAATCAGCCCCAGCATTTT
NA NA TRBJ1-1 TRBV6-6 CASSYSGSGNTEAFF TGTGCCAGCAGTTACTCTGGGAGTGGTAACACTGAAGCTTTCTTT
TRBD1 NA TRBJ1-3 TRBV18 CASSPSRGHGNTIYF TGTGCCAGCTCACCATCGAGGGGGCACGGAAACACCATATATTTT
NA NA TRBJ1-4 TRBV7-2 CASSLRGWDEKLFF TGTGCCAGCAGCTTAAGGGGGTGGGATGAAAAACTGTTTTTT
NA once TRBJ2-7 TRBV2 CASSLRASPRGEQYF TGTGCCAGCAGTCTTAGGGCCTCTCCCCGGGGAGAGCAGTACTTC
TRBD1 NA TRBJ1-4 TRBV6-5 CATLQGAREKLFF TGTGCCACCCTACAGGGGGCGCGAGAAAAACTGTTTTTT
TRBD1 NA TRBJ1-2 TRBV5-6 CASSLAQGAGYGYTF TGTGCCAGCAGCTTGGCACAGGGGGCAGGCTATGGCTACACCTTC
NA NA TRBJ2-7 TRBV11-2 CASSLEGKRREQYF TGTGCCAGCAGCTTAGAGGGGAAGCGGCGGGAGCAGTACTTC